These 24 T cell receptor beta chains share one sample of origin, sequenced in a study of sequential checkpoint blockade in melanoma. Treatment denoted: randomized to nivolumab then ipilimumab (arm A) or the reverse (arm B). Here immunoSEQ multiplex PCR was the method, and the copy in TCRdb shows in-frame clones only, minus some. The table includes around 9,200 clones, less than 30% detected once. The sample was tumor tissue (inferred from file names), taken from a patient given nivolumab and ipilimumab in sequence. These receptor sequences come from a human donor with melanoma.

This clone has more than one count but fewer than ten. The chain uses TRBV6-8 and TRBJ1-2, with D possibly matching TRBD1 (5 bases). V lost 4 bases and J lost 4, with 10 bases in between. CDR3 length equals 13 residues. The germline gives CDR1 MNHGY, CDR2 SAAAGT. CDR3 amino acids: CASSSDSRYGYTF. CDR3 nucleotide sequence: TGTGCCAGCAGTTCCGACAGCCGCTATGGCTACACCTTC.

V usage is TRBV28 and J usage is TRBJ2-7; 8 nucleotides align to TRBD2. Trimming removed 7 bases from V and 8 bases from J; junction bases left unmatched: 7. The V gene's germline CDR1 is MDHEN and CDR2 SYDVKM. The CDR3 consists of 12 residues. CDR3 residues: CASTVGRDQQYF. CDR3 sequence (DNA): TGTGCCAGCACCGTCGGGAGGGACCAGCAGTACTTC.

In this sample, this clone is medium-sized (0.01 to 0.1%). The rearrangement uses TRBV11-3 and TRBJ2-2; 8 nucleotides line up with TRBD1. The V gene's germline CDR1 is SGHNT and CDR2 YENEEA. Trimming took 2 bases from V and 6 from J; bases not matched to a gene: 5. This CDR3 has 15 residues. CDR3: CASSLPIQGAGELFF. The CDR3, as DNA: TGTGCCAGCAGCTTACCAATACAGGGGGCCGGGGAGCTGTTTTTT.

The chain is built from TRBV11-3 and TRBJ2-7, with 9 bases matching TRBD1. CDR3 size: 14 residues. The germline V gene has CDR1 SGHNT and CDR2 YENEEA. Trimming removed 7 bases from V and 2 bases from J; junction bases left unmatched: 6. The DNA for the CDR3 is TGTGCCAGCACTCGGGACAGGGACACCTACGAGCAGTACTTC. Amino acid sequence: CASTRDRDTYEQYF.

This clone has just a few counts. The J gene is TRBJ2-7, the V gene TRBV11-3; the D gene could be TRBD1 or TRBD2 (5 bases each). Germline CDR1 SGHNT, CDR2 YENEEA. The CDR3 is 17 amino acids. V dropped 6 bases and J dropped 5 bases, with 26 bases sitting between them. This CDR3 reads CASRLRGAGPLVDEQYF. The CDR3 bases are TGTGCCAGCAGGTTGAGGGGTGCAGGCCCCCTCGTCGACGAGCAGTACTTC.

This clone has just a few counts. V and J are TRBV11-3 and TRBJ2-2, with TRBD1 matching 8 bases. The junction had 3 bases not matched to a gene; V was cut back by 3 bases and J by 6 bases. This CDR3 contains 14 residues. Germline values: CDR1 SGHNT, CDR2 YENEEA. The CDR3 coding sequence is TGTGCCAGCAGCTTCAGGGGGCTGGCCGGGGAGCTGTTTTTT. This encodes CASSFRGLAGELFF.

In this sample, this clone turned up a few times. V and J are TRBV9 and TRBJ2-1, with 8 bases matching TRBD1. In germline, CDR1 is SGDLS, CDR2 YYNGEE. There are 15 residues in the CDR3. The ends lost 2 bases at V and 7 bases at J; junction bases unmatched: 8. This chain's CDR3 is CASSVSGQGGNEQFF. CDR3 nucleotides: TGTGCCAGCAGCGTTTCAGGACAGGGAGGTAATGAGCAGTTCTTC.

This clone rates as medium-sized. The rearrangement uses TRBV6-1 and TRBJ2-7, with 10 bases matching TRBD1. The CDR3 has 14 amino acids. The V segment lost 1 base and the J segment 6 bases; nucleotides outside the gene matches: 3. Germline CDR1 and CDR2: MNHNS and SASEGT. CDR3 nucleotides: TGTGCCAGCAGTGAAGGGACAGGGGGATTCGAGCAGTACTTC. It codes for CASSEGTGGFEQYF.

V and J are TRBV18 and TRBJ2-1, with no clear D. Germline V gene sequence: CDR1 KGHSH, CDR2 LQKENI. This CDR3 has 19 amino acids. The ends were cut back, 0 bases at V and 5 bases at J, with 23 bases in the middle. In DNA, the CDR3 is TGTGCCAGCTCACCACCTTGGGCCATACGTACCCCGGCTGACAATGAGCAGTTCTTC. Translating it yields CASSPPWAIRTPADNEQFF.

Many counts were recorded for this clone. The chain carries TRBV27 and TRBJ2-3, with 9 bases that match TRBD1. J lost 3 bases, V lost 5 bases, and 9 bases had no gene match. This CDR3 has 16 amino acids. Germline values: CDR1 MNHEY, CDR2 SMNVEV (reference sequence). The CDR3 here is CASSPYRDRETDTQYF. The CDR3 bases are TGTGCCAGCAGTCCCTACCGGGACAGGGAGACAGATACGCAGTATTTT.

This CDR3 is CATPGLASSHEQFF. CDR3 coding DNA: TGCGCCACCCCTGGACTAGCGAGTAGCCATGAGCAGTTCTTC. V is TRBV5-1 and J is TRBJ2-1, with 9 bases fitting TRBD2. From germline, CDR1 is SGHRS and CDR2 YFSETQ. The J segment lost 8 bases and the V segment lost 9 bases, leaving 12 bases of the junction unmatched. This CDR3 has 14 residues.

V usage is TRBV10-3 and J usage is TRBJ2-3, with 11 positions matching TRBD2. The CDR3 spans 15 residues. Germline CDR1 ENHRY, CDR2 SYGVKD. V was clipped by 10 bases and J by 6 bases; unmatched bases: 12. The CDR3, as DNA: TGTGCCACCCGAATTAGCGGGGGGGCTCCCGATACGCAGTATTTT. Residues: CATRISGGAPDTQYF.

This clone occurred a few times. CDR3 loop: CASIPLEGQGGRYEQYF. CDR3 nucleotide sequence: TGTGCCAGCATTCCCCTGGAGGGACAGGGGGGGCGGTACGAGCAGTACTTC. The chain uses TRBV6-8 and TRBJ2-7; TRBD1 matches 11 bases. V was clipped by 7 bases and J by 4 bases; unmatched bases: 15. CDR1 is MNHGY, CDR2 SAAAGT, per germline. The CDR3 contains 17 residues.

This clone has only a few counts. The CDR3 bases are TGTGCCAGCAGCTTTCGACTCACTGGGAATGAGCAGTTCTTC. Protein: CASSFRLTGNEQFF. The rearrangement uses TRBV11-3 and TRBJ2-1; D gene ambiguous. Germline V CDR1 and CDR2: SGHNT, YENEEA. The CDR3 covers 14 residues. The V and J ends lost 3 bases and 7 bases respectively, with 13 bases between them. Full variable domain (rest looked up from reference TRBV11-3 and TRBJ2-1): EAGVVQSPRYKIIEKKQPVAFWCNPISGHNTLYWYLQNLGQGPELLIRYENEEAVDDSQLPKDRFSAERLKGVDSTLKIQPAELGDSAVYLCASSFRLTGNEQFFGPGTRLTVL.

This clone was found once. The chain recombines TRBV5-1 with TRBJ1-2; the D is unclear. The V gene's germline CDR1 is SGHRS and CDR2 YFSETQ. The CDR3 covers 14 residues. Trimming left V 0 bases short and J 7 bases short, with 13 bases between. In nucleotides, the CDR3 is TGCGCCAGCAGCTTGGATTTCAGAACCGGTGGCTACACCTTC. This codes for CASSLDFRTGGYTF.

V is TRBV19 and J is TRBJ2-7; 7 nucleotides match TRBD1. Looked up from germline, CDR1 is LNHDA and CDR2 is SQIVND (reference sequence). V dropped 6 bases and J dropped 5; count of bases not matched to a gene: 16. The CDR3 consists of 16 residues. CDR3 sequence reads: CASRSLRGGQWNEQYF. The CDR3 nucleotides read TGTGCCAGTAGATCCCTTCGTGGGGGACAGTGGAACGAGCAGTACTTC.

V and J are TRBV6-8 and TRBJ2-7, with 7 positions matching TRBD2. V lost 6 bases to trimming and J lost 2 bases; unmatched junction nucleotides: 7. The length of the CDR3 is 14 residues. Germline lookup yields CDR1 MNHGY and CDR2 SAAAGT. The CDR3 DNA is TGTGCCAGCAGGACGGGGGGTTTGACCTACGAGCAGTACTTC. Translated: CASRTGGLTYEQYF.

This clone was observed a few times. At one boundary the junction diverges from the germline segment, which might be a read error. The chain joins TRBV12-5 to TRBJ1-2, with unresolved D. Germline CDR1 LGHNT, CDR2 FRNRAP. The CDR3 spans 15 residues. The CDR3 DNA sequence: TGTGCTAGTGTCCCGCGGGAACGGACCTTGATTAGTAGCGCCTTC. Its translation is CASVPRERTLISSAF.

The chain uses TRBV28 and TRBJ2-2; a weak D match, TRBD1 (6 bases). The CDR3 covers 15 residues. V was pared by 6 bases and J by 2 bases, with 13 bases between. The germline V gene encodes CDR1 MDHEN and CDR2 SYDVKM. CDR3 sequence: CASSRPDRNTGELFF. The CDR3 DNA reads TGTGCCAGCAGCCGGCCGGACAGAAACACCGGGGAGCTGTTTTTT.

This chain links TRBV28 with TRBJ1-5; possibly TRBD1 for D (6 bases). The V gene's germline CDR1 is MDHEN and CDR2 SYDVKM. The V and J ends lost 7 bases and 7 bases respectively, with 14 bases between them. The CDR3 covers 13 residues. CDR3 bases: TGTGCCAGCACTCGAAACAGGGCACAGCCCCAGCATTTT. Its translation: CASTRNRAQPQHF.

J is TRBJ1-1 and V is TRBV11-3; possible D gene TRBD1, 6 bases. Germline loops: CDR1 SGHNT, CDR2 YENEEA. V was shortened by 3 bases and J by 8 bases, with 16 bases between the two germline ends. The CDR3 covers 14 residues. In DNA, the CDR3 is TGTGCCAGCAGCTTGGAAAGGGGGGGAAGAGAAGCTTTCTTT. Translation: CASSLERGGREAFF.

The chain joins TRBV19 to TRBJ2-2; possibly TRBD1 for D (6 bases). Germline CDR1 and CDR2: LNHDA and SQIVND (reference sequence). Between the trimmed V and J ends, which lost 9 bases and 6 bases, there was a span of 14 bases. CDR3 length: 13 amino acids. CDR3 sequence reads: CASSLGAPGELFF. The CDR3 DNA follows: TGTGCCAGCTCGCTGGGGGCTCCCGGGGAGCTGTTTTTT.

The chain joins TRBV6-7 to TRBJ1-2; D remains unclear. TRBV6-7 is reported as an ORF; its role is uncertain. Between the trimmed V and J ends, which lost 0 bases and 6 bases, there was a span of 14 bases. The CDR3 is 15 residues long. CDR3 loop: CASSYSRTGADGYTF. In DNA form, the CDR3 reads TGTGCCAGCAGTTACTCCCGGACGGGAGCCGATGGCTACACCTTC.

This chain uses TRBV19 with TRBJ1-2; TRBD1 is a possible D gene (5 bases). Germline V gene sequence: CDR1 LNHDA, CDR2 SQIVND (reference sequence). Deletions cut 3 bases from V and 6 bases from J, with 14 bases between. The CDR3 totals 14 residues. Here the CDR3 DNA reads TGTGCCAGTAGTATTGTTGGGGGTAGAGATGGCTACACCTTC. Translated: CASSIVGGRDGYTF.